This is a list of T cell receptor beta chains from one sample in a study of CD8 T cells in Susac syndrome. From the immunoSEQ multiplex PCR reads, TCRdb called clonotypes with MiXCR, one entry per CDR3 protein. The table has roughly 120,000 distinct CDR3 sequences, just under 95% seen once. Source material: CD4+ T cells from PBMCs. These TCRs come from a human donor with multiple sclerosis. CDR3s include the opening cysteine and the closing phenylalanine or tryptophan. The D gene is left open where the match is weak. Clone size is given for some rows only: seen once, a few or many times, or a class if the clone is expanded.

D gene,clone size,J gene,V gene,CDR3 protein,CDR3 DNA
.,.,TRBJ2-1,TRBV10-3,CAISGYNEQFF,TGTGCCATCAGTGGGTACAATGAGCAGTTCTTC
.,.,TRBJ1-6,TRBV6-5,CASSRQDNSPLHF,TGTGCCAGCAGCCGACAGGATAATTCACCCCTCCACTTT
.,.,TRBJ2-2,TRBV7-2,CASSFSAGLGTGELFF,TGTGCCAGCAGCTTTTCCGCAGGGTTGGGCACCGGGGAGCTGTTTTTT
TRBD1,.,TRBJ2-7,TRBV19,CASSRTGEIGSYEQYF,TGTGCCAGTAGCCGTACAGGGGAGATTGGGTCCTACGAGCAGTACTTC
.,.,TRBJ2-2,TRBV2,CASSEDGAGELFF,TGTGCCAGCAGTGAAGACGGGGCGGGGGAGCTGTTTTTT
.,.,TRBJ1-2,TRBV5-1,CASSLDGGVFYGYTF,TGCGCCAGCAGCTTGGACGGGGGCGTATTCTATGGCTACACCTTC
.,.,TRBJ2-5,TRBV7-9,CASSFDRGTQYF,TGTGCCAGCAGCTTTGATCGTGGGACCCAGTACTTC
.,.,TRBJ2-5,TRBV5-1,CASSLGQETQYF,TGTGCCAGCAGTTTAGGTCAAGAGACCCAGTACTTC
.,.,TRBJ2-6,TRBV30,CAWSLKGSGANVLTF,TGTGCCTGGTCACTCAAGGGGTCTGGGGCCAACGTCCTGACTTTC
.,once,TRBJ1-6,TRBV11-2,CASTQLTGTNSPLHF,TGTGCCAGCACACAGCTTACAGGGACGAATTCACCCCTCCACTTT
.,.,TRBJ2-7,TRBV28,CASSGRDYEQYF,TGTGCCAGCAGTGGCAGGGACTACGAGCAGTACTTC